A single sample is the source of the 18 T cell receptor beta chains below, sequenced in a study of T-cell reconstitution after alpha-beta-depleted transplantation in children. Unique molecular identifiers were incorporated when the TCRbeta library was constructed. Each CDR3 protein is one row after TCRdb ran MiXCR on the PCR reads. The table shows some 100,000 distinct CDR3 sequences, with roughly a sixth occurring only once. Sequences were derived from PBMCs, mostly from graft donor cells, sampled 180 days after TCRalphabeta/CD19-depleted stem cell transplant. Receptors originate from a male patient aged 2-15 years who had a stem cell transplant for acute lymphoblastic leukemia, so the T cells may come from the graft donor.

This clonotype was found once. The rearrangement uses TRBV7-2 and TRBJ1-5, with D perhaps TRBD1 (5 bases). V shed 2 bases and J shed 4 bases, with 12 bases lying between them. CDR1 and CDR2 (germline): SGHTA, FQGNSA. This CDR3 contains 15 residues. CDR3 loop: CASSLLGGENQPQHF. The CDR3 DNA reads TGTGCCAGCAGCTTACTGGGGGGGGAAAATCAGCCCCAGCATTTT.

This clonotype has a handful of counts. V is TRBV24-1 and J is TRBJ2-1, with 10 bases fitting TRBD1. The CDR3 consists of 16 residues. Trimming cost V 3 bases and J 8 bases; bases outside gene matches: 9. Germline CDR1 is KGHDR and CDR2 is SFDVKD. The chain's CDR3 is CATSDIDRGPYYEQFF. The CDR3 nucleotides read TGTGCCACCAGTGATATTGACAGGGGGCCCTATTATGAGCAGTTCTTC.

There are a few counts of this clonotype. J is TRBJ2-1 and V is TRBV10-1, with a possible D match to TRBD1 (5 bases). CDR3 length equals 16 residues. The germline CDR1 and CDR2 sequences are WNHNN and SYGVQD (reference sequence). The V and J ends lost 3 bases and 10 bases respectively, with 22 bases between them. The CDR3 region is CASSESYRTLGKEQFF. The CDR3, as DNA: TGCGCCAGCAGTGAAAGTTACAGGACCCTGGGAAAAGAGCAGTTCTTC.

J is TRBJ2-3 and V is TRBV2; no firm D call. The CDR3 is made up of 17 amino acids. V was clipped by 1 base and J by 0 bases, with 14 bases between them. Germline CDR1 and CDR2: SNHLY and FYNNEI. The CDR3 DNA follows: TGTGCCAGCAGTGAAGGTTTGAGGCGGCATAGCACAGATACGCAGTATTTT. It codes for CASSEGLRRHSTDTQYF.

A few counts support this clonotype. The CDR3 here is CASSPVDPYEQYF. In DNA, the CDR3 is TGTGCCAGCTCACCAGTTGACCCTTACGAGCAGTACTTC. This rearrangement joins TRBV18 to TRBJ2-7; D call uncertain. V lost 2 bases and J 4 bases, leaving 9 bases between the germline ends. CDR1 and CDR2 (germline): KGHSH, LQKENI. This CDR3 spans 13 amino acids.

This clonotype was seen only a few times. The chain recombines TRBV5-1 with TRBJ2-7; 11 nucleotides agree with TRBD1. The trim removed 7 bases at V and 3 bases at J, leaving 6 bases unmatched. The CDR3 sequence is 14 residues long. CDR1 is SGHRS and CDR2 is YFSETQ in the germline V gene. The CDR3 coding sequence is TGCGCCAGCCGGGCCGGGACAGGGGGCTACGAGCAGTACTTC. Translated, it gives CASRAGTGGYEQYF.

DNA for the CDR3: TGCGCCAGCAGCCCCGGACTAGCGGGGGGCAAAACCTACCACGAGCAGTACTTC. Its protein product is CASSPGLAGGKTYHEQYF. The chain has TRBV5-1 and TRBJ2-7; TRBD2 aligns across 14 bases. Unmatched junction bases numbered 14, after V lost 4 bases and J lost 5 bases. The CDR3 extends over 18 amino acids. Germline V gene sequence: CDR1 SGHRS, CDR2 YFSETQ.

The J gene is TRBJ2-7, the V gene TRBV5-1; TRBD1 agrees at 11 bases. Germline V gene lookup returns CDR1 SGHRS and CDR2 YFSETQ. The CDR3 totals 13 residues. With V trimmed by 6 bases and J by 6 bases, 5 bases remained unmatched. Here the CDR3 DNA reads TGCGCCAGCAACGGACAGGGGGCGGGCGAGCAGTACTTC. Protein sequence: CASNGQGAGEQYF.

The gene calls are TRBV5-1 and TRBJ1-5; no clear D. Trimming shortened V by 4 bases and J by 3 bases, and 14 bases separated the two germline ends. Germline assignment: CDR1 SGHRS and CDR2 YFSETQ. The CDR3 consists of 15 residues. CDR3 loop: CASSPLGQANQPQHF. The DNA of the CDR3 is TGCGCCAGCAGCCCCCTGGGCCAGGCCAATCAGCCCCAGCATTTT.

The chain links TRBV7-6 to TRBJ1-1; D is ambiguous. The germline CDR1 and CDR2 sequences are SGHVS and FNYEAQ. CDR3 length: 17 residues. Trimming took 0 bases from V and 1 from J, leaving 15 bases between them. The CDR3 protein is CASSLAALVSGNTEAFF. Written as DNA, the CDR3 is TGTGCCAGCAGCTTAGCGGCGCTTGTGTCGGGGAACACTGAAGCTTTCTTT.

This clonotype was counted a few times. The chain has TRBV5-1 and TRBJ2-3, with D perhaps matching TRBD2 (5 bases). Germline V lookup: CDR1 SGHRS, CDR2 YFSETQ. Deletions cut 6 bases from V and 0 bases from J, with 14 bases between. The length of the CDR3 is 15 residues. The CDR3 is CASKGAAMSTDTQYF. The CDR3 DNA reads TGCGCCAGCAAGGGAGCCGCGATGAGCACAGATACGCAGTATTTT.

This clonotype was seen more than once but under ten times. This chain joins TRBV25-1 and TRBJ1-3; D might be TRBD1 (5 bases). Looked up from germline, CDR1 is MGHDK and CDR2 is SYGVNS. The V end was cut by 1 base, the J end by 4 bases, with 14 bases between. This CDR3 is 16 amino acids long. Here the CDR3 reads CASSESTGALGNTIYF. CDR3 DNA: TGTGCCAGCAGTGAATCCACCGGGGCCCTCGGAAACACCATATATTTT.

This clonotype occurred many times. The rearrangement links TRBV25-1 to TRBJ2-2; tentatively, D is TRBD1 or TRBD2 (6 bases each). This CDR3 comprises 17 residues. Trimming removed 3 bases at V and 2 bases at J, with 16 bases between. Germline CDR1 and CDR2: MGHDK and SYGVNS. In DNA form, the CDR3 reads TGTGCCAGCAGTGACACGGGGGCAGGGAGAAACACCGGGGAGCTGTTTTTT. This encodes CASSDTGAGRNTGELFF.

A few counts support this clonotype. The chain is built from TRBV5-6 and TRBJ1-4; 8 bases line up with TRBD1. Trimming removed 4 bases from V and 3 bases from J; junction bases left unmatched: 5. The CDR3 has 15 amino acids. CDR1 and CDR2 (germline): SGHDT, YYEEEE. For the CDR3, the DNA is TGTGCCAGCAGCGGGGACAGGACGGCTAATGAAAAACTGTTTTTT. Residues: CASSGDRTANEKLFF. The full variable domain, completed using reference TRBV5-6 and TRBJ1-4, is DAGVTQSPTHLIKTRGQQVTLRCSPKSGHDTVSWYQQALGQGPQFIFQYYEEEERQRGNFPDRFSGHQFPNYSSELNVNALLLGDSALYLCASSGDRTANEKLFFGSGTQLSVL.

In its sample, this clonotype was seen a few times. V usage is TRBV7-2 and J usage is TRBJ1-3; D perhaps matches TRBD1 (6 bases). This CDR3 comprises 15 residues. With 7 bases removed from V and 7 bases from J, the gap between germline ends came to 20 bases. CDR1 is SGHTA, CDR2 FQGNSA, per germline. DNA for the CDR3: TGTGCCAGCAACATAAGATCGGGGGCGGGGAACACCATATATTTT. This gives the protein CASNIRSGAGNTIYF. Looking up the rest from reference TRBV7-2 and TRBJ1-3 gives the full variable domain: GAGVSQSPSNKVTEKGKDVELRCDPISGHTALYWYRQSLGQGLEFLIYFQGNSAPDKSGLPSDRFSAERTGGSVSTLTIQRTQQEDSAVYLCASNIRSGAGNTIYFGEGSWLTVV.

This clonotype has ten or more counts. The chain combines TRBV5-5 with TRBJ2-3; D is possibly TRBD2 (5 bases). The CDR3 is made up of 14 amino acids. Trimming removed 4 bases from V and 6 bases from J, with 15 bases in between. CDR1 and CDR2 (germline): SGHKS, YYEKEE (reference sequence). CDR3 sequence reads: CASSHWETTDTQYF. The CDR3 nucleotides are TGTGCCAGCAGCCATTGGGAGACAACGGATACGCAGTATTTT. Full variable domain (outside the CDR3, taken from reference TRBV5-5 and TRBJ2-3): DAGVTQSPTHLIKTRGQQVTLRCSPISGHKSVSWYQQVLGQGPQFIFQYYEKEERGRGNFPDRFSARQFPNYSSELNVNALLLGDSALYLCASSHWETTDTQYFGPGTRLTVL.

This clonotype was seen more than once but under ten times. The CDR3 region is CASSQMLAGGNEQFF. The CDR3 DNA reads TGTGCCAGCAGCCAAATGCTAGCGGGGGGGAATGAGCAGTTCTTC. The chain recombines TRBV3-1 with TRBJ2-1; 12 nucleotides match TRBD2. The CDR3 contains 15 residues. V shed 2 bases and J 7 bases; nucleotides not matched to a gene: 3. Germline V gene sequence: CDR1 LGHDT, CDR2 YNNKEL (reference sequence).

The chain employs TRBV7-9 and TRBJ1-1, with D unclear. Trimming pared 0 bases from V and 7 bases from J, leaving 15 bases between. CDR1 is SEHNR and CDR2 is FQNEAQ in the germline V gene (reference sequence). The CDR3 has 15 amino acids. The CDR3 spells CASSLAWQVRGEAFF. CDR3 nucleotide sequence: TGTGCCAGCAGCTTAGCTTGGCAGGTTCGCGGTGAAGCTTTCTTT. Combining the CDR3 with reference TRBV7-9 and TRBJ1-1 gives the whole variable domain DTGVSQNPRHKITKRGQNVTFRCDPISEHNRLYWYRQTLGQGPEFLTYFQNEAQLEKSRLLSDRFSAERPKGSFSTLEIQRTEQGDSAMYLCASSLAWQVRGEAFFGQGTRLTVV.